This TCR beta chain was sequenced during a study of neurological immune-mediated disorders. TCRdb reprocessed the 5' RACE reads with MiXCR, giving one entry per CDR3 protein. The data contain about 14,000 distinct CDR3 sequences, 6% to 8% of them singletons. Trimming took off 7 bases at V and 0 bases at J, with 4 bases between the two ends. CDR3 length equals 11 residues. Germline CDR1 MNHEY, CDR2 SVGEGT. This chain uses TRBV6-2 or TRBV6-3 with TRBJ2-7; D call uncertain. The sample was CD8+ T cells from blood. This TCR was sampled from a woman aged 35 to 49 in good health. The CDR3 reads CASTDSYEQYF. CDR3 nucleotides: TGTGCCAGCACGGACTCCTACGAGCAGTACTTC.